This entry features one T cell receptor (beta chain) sequence. This specimen comes from a study of T cells in localized non-small cell lung cancer. Data came from immunoSEQ multiplex PCR; TCRdb stores just in-frame clones and leaves some out. The sample contains more than 30,000 clones, approximately 90% of which appear only once. Trimming removed 7 bases at V and 2 bases at J, with 8 bases between. Germline CDR1 and CDR2: SGHTA and FQGNSA. The CDR3 length is 12 residues. The chain couples TRBV7-2 to TRBJ1-2; weak D call: TRBD1 (5 bases). The source is a male donor at least 60 years old with stage III lung adenocarcinoma. The specimen comprised peripheral blood, sampled before any cancer treatment. The CDR3: CASTRQNYGYTF. The CDR3 nucleotides are TGTGCCAGCACCCGACAGAACTATGGCTACACCTTC.